These T cell receptor beta chains were read from a single sample in a study of T cell changes during pregnancy in multiple sclerosis. Profiled with immunoSEQ multiplex PCR; TCRdb holds only in-frame clones, not every one. The sample gives tens of thousands of clones, 90% to 95% of which show up once; about 0.45% is in the top ten. The sequencing used CD4+ T cells from peripheral blood mononuclear cells, collected before pregnancy. Receptors were obtained from a female donor with multiple sclerosis, enrolled in a pregnancy study. CDR3s leave out the opening cysteine and the closing phenylalanine or tryptophan. Each record gives: V gene, clone size, J gene, CDR3 protein. The size of a clone is reported for some rows only, either as once, few or many, or as a class for expanded clones.

V: TRBV9; size: -; J: TRBJ2-4; CDR3: ASSVAGTSTDIQY
V: TRBV6-5; size: -; J: TRBJ2-5; CDR3: ASRYRTGGEETQY
V: TRBV7-3; size: -; J: TRBJ2-2; CDR3: ASSLTGGSSGELF
V: TRBV9; size: -; J: TRBJ1-1; CDR3: ASSVAERLGTEAF
V: TRBV28; size: -; J: TRBJ1-5; CDR3: ASSSPGYKGGNQPQH
V: TRBV10-2; size: -; J: TRBJ1-3; CDR3: ASIRDRGKGNTIY
V: TRBV15; size: -; J: TRBJ1-2; CDR3: ATRLGQGSYGYT
V: TRBV14; size: -; J: TRBJ1-3; CDR3: ASSQDLTEGTSGNTIY
V: TRBV19; size: few; J: TRBJ2-6; CDR3: ASSPGTSGANVLT
V: TRBV4-3; size: -; J: TRBJ2-3; CDR3: ASSQDWTGYRDTQY
V: TRBV4-1; size: -; J: TRBJ2-7; CDR3: ASGDRSGKQY
V: TRBV29-1; size: once; J: TRBJ2-7; CDR3: SVSGTSDSYEQY
V: TRBV2; size: -; J: TRBJ2-4; CDR3: ASSERGRGTLAKNIQY
V: TRBV5-6; size: -; J: TRBJ1-2; CDR3: ASSPSGQDYGYT
V: TRBV4-1; size: once; J: TRBJ2-3; CDR3: ASSQEIAGTHTQY
V: TRBV6-1; size: -; J: TRBJ2-1; CDR3: ASSNTGTRIHEQF
V: TRBV27; size: -; J: TRBJ1-5; CDR3: ASSVTGINQPQH
V: TRBV9; size: -; J: TRBJ2-1; CDR3: ASSGGLAGVLGNEQF
V: TRBV5-1; size: -; J: TRBJ2-5; CDR3: ASSFQVQETQY
V: TRBV7-2; size: -; J: TRBJ2-1; CDR3: ASSPRTGDEQF
V: TRBV19; size: -; J: TRBJ2-3; CDR3: ASSIGWQGTQY
V: TRBV27; size: -; J: TRBJ1-4; CDR3: ASSLYRGREKLF
V: TRBV7-8; size: -; J: TRBJ2-7; CDR3: ASSFGLAGGYEQY
V: TRBV7-9; size: -; J: TRBJ2-5; CDR3: ASSRDRTEETQY
V: TRBV28; size: -; J: TRBJ2-1; CDR3: ASRLFAGGRSEQF
V: TRBV4-2; size: once; J: TRBJ2-1; CDR3: ASSVRLAGGKRNEQF
V: TRBV7-8; size: -; J: TRBJ2-7; CDR3: ASSLGRSSYEQY
V: TRBV5-1; size: -; J: TRBJ1-1; CDR3: ASSPGGGLNTEAF
V: TRBV19; size: -; J: TRBJ2-7; CDR3: ASSRRQGLHEQY
V: TRBV13; size: -; J: TRBJ2-1; CDR3: ASSSQGGALSYNEQF
V: TRBV5-8; size: -; J: TRBJ1-5; CDR3: ASSLARDRGQNQPQH
V: TRBV19; size: -; J: TRBJ2-1; CDR3: ASSISGGPRIEQF
V: TRBV2; size: -; J: TRBJ1-1; CDR3: ASKEQGPSTEAF
V: TRBV19; size: -; J: TRBJ1-1; CDR3: ASSLPRQGRAEAF
V: TRBV6-1; size: -; J: TRBJ2-5; CDR3: ASSEDRRAQY
V: TRBV5-4; size: -; J: TRBJ2-1; CDR3: ASSAGLAGDPEQF
V: TRBV9; size: -; J: TRBJ2-1; CDR3: ASSVGGGLSGYNEQF
V: TRBV4-3; size: -; J: TRBJ1-2; CDR3: ASTQTGGKNYGYT
V: TRBV11-3; size: few; J: TRBJ1-1; CDR3: ASSLQGGTEAF
V: TRBV12-5; size: -; J: TRBJ1-1; CDR3: ASDRTGGNTEAF
V: TRBV30; size: -; J: TRBJ1-6; CDR3: AWFPGNNSPLH